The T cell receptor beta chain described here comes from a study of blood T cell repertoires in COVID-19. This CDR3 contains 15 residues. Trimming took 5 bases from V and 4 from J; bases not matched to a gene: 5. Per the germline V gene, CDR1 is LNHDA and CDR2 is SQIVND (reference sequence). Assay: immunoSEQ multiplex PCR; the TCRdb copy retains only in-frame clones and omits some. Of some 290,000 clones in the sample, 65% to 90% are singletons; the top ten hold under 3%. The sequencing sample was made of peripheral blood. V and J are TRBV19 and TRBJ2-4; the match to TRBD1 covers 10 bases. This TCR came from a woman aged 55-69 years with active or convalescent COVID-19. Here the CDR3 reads CASSLPGQGKNIQYF. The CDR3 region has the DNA TGTGCCAGTAGTCTCCCGGGACAGGGGAAAAACATTCAGTACTTC. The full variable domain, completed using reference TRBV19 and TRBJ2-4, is DGGITQSPKYLFRKEGQNVTLSCEQNLNHDAMYWYRQDPGQGLRLIYYSQIVNDFQKGDIAEGYSVSREKKESFPLTVTSAQKNPTAFYLCASSLPGQGKNIQYFGAGTRLSVL.